The entry below gives a single T cell receptor beta chain sequence along with its context. The antigen remains undetermined. TCRdb fed the RACE reads into MiXCR, producing one record per CDR3 protein. Of over 130,000 distinct CDR3 sequences listed, 12% are singletons. Time point described: patch test 2, 6 weeks after DPC sensitization. Treatment noted: therapeutic diphenylcyclopropenone sensitization with weekly scalp DPC. The sample belongs to a study of human T cells and chemical hapten exposure. Study results and caveats: There was no change with DPC sensitization in TCRs above 1 in 1000 frequency. Correlating positively with patch test score were the PT1 expanded TCR counts.

Per the germline V gene, CDR1 is GTSNPN and CDR2 is SVGIG (reference sequence). Deletions cut 0 bases from V and 0 bases from J, with 11 bases between. The CDR3 length is 15 residues. The sequences come from whole blood, collected in connection with sensitization to the hapten diphenylcyclopropenone (DPC). This sequence joins TRBV30 and TRBJ1-2; unclear D gene. The receptor comes from a woman between 50 and 59 years old with alopecia areata. Some clones in this sample may be carry-over from other donors' samples. The CDR3 region is CAWSVGHATNYGYTF. For the CDR3, the DNA is TGTGCCTGGAGTGTAGGGCACGCTACTAACTATGGCTACACCTTC.